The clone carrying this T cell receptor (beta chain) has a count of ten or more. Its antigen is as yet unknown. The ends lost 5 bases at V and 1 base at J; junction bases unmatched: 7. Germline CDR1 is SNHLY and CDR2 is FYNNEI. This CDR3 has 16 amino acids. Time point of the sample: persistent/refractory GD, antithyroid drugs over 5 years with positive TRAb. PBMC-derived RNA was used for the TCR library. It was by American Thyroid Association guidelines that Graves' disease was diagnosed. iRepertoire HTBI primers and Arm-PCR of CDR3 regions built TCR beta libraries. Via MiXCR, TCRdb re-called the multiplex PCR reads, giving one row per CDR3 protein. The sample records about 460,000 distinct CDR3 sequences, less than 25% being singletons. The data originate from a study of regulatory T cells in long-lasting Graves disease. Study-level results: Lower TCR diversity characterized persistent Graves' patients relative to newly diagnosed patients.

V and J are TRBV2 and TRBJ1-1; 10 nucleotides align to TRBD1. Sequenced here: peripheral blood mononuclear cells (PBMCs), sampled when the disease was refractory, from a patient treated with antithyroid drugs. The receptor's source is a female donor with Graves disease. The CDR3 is CASSYGQGVRNTEAFF. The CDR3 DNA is TGTGCCAGCAGTTATGGACAGGGGGTAAGGAACACTGAAGCTTTCTTT.